The rows below give T cell receptor beta chains drawn from one sample of a study of graft-versus-host responses after intestinal transplantation. Generated by immunoSEQ multiplex PCR, the TCRdb table keeps only in-frame clones and is missing some. The table lists about 2,900 clones, around 93% of them singletons. The sample was bone marrow, taken more than 350 days after transplant. The receptor set was obtained from a human patient who received an intestinal transplant, so some T cells may come from the graft donor. Both conserved end residues are trimmed from each CDR3. A D gene is named only where the DNA matches it firmly.

TRBV6-6	TRBJ2-7	.	ASSYPQCSYEQY
TRBV27	TRBJ2-7	TRBD1	ASSLAGTASYEQY
TRBV6-5	TRBJ2-2	TRBD2	ASSYYPGLADELF
TRBV6-5	TRBJ1-2	TRBD1	ASSDRGNYGYT
TRBV6-5	TRBJ2-5	TRBD2	ASSTGLAKETQY
TRBV19	TRBJ1-6	.	ASKFDRMNSPLH
TRBV12-5	TRBJ2-1	TRBD2	ASGWYAGGPYNEQF
TRBV28	TRBJ1-2	TRBD1	ASSLPGTGEGYT
TRBV18	TRBJ2-3	.	ASSPGATDTQY
TRBV2	TRBJ2-2	.	ASRGGGELF
TRBV28	TRBJ1-6	TRBD1	ASTSTGNNSPLH
TRBV5-1	TRBJ1-2	TRBD1	ASSLAPTGGDYGYT
TRBV29-1	TRBJ2-3	TRBD2	SVEGAGEGLSLPDTQY
TRBV6-4	TRBJ2-3	TRBD2	ASSDSGLAGPDTQY
TRBV4-1	TRBJ2-3	.	ASSKRGGGGTDTQY
TRBV10-3	TRBJ1-2	.	AISESSGYGYT
TRBV5-1	TRBJ1-1	.	ASSFVPNTEAF
TRBV5-1	TRBJ2-7	.	ASSIDKYEQY
TRBV27	TRBJ2-7	.	ASSFKRPYEQY
TRBV6-1	TRBJ2-1	.	ASSEGSYNEQF
TRBV10-3	TRBJ2-5	.	AISDRSPETQY
TRBV6-1	TRBJ2-2	.	ASSTRSTGELF
TRBV28	TRBJ2-1	TRBD1	ASSPTGTGPYNEQF
TRBV15	TRBJ2-7	.	ATSTDRGTGEQY
TRBV5-1	TRBJ2-7	.	ASSFQTAQFSYEQY